This T cell receptor beta chain was recorded in a study of tumor-infiltrating lymphocytes in primary liver carcinoma. Study-wide context: Patients' primary liver carcinoma was surgically resected.

A constant-region primer primed TCR beta cDNA synthesis from 500 ng of total RNA. ARM-PCR was slightly modified, and three nested multiplex PCR rounds with it gave rise to the TCR beta libraries. Each CDR3 protein is one row after TCRdb ran MiXCR on the multiplex PCR reads. Of 330,000 or so distinct CDR3 sequences listed, around three fifths are singletons. They got blood RNA out of unsorted whole blood and also pulled out germline DNA. There were only treatment-naive patients, all with chronic HBV infection. This TCR derives from a middle-aged man with primary liver carcinoma and hepatitis B virus infection. Input material: peripheral blood.

In nucleotides, the CDR3 is TGCGCCAGCAGCCAAGAGGATGCCGGGACTAGCGTTACCTACGAGCAGTACTTC. Protein sequence: CASSQEDAGTSVTYEQYF. This chain joins TRBV4-1 and TRBJ2-7; 10 bases align to TRBD2. Germline CDR1 is MGHRA and CDR2 is YSYEKL. The junction had 10 bases not matched to a gene; V was cut back by 0 bases and J by 2 bases. CDR3 length equals 18 residues.